This entry lists 26 T cell receptor beta chains sequenced from one sample in a study of T cells in Graves' hyperthyroidism and ophthalmopathy (dated by TCRdb to between 2018 and 2021). The library was produced with multiplex PCR. For sequencing, an Illumina HiSeq 2000 was employed. The TCR beta CDR3 regions were amplified from the RNA transcripts. The first round of RT-PCR for the TCR CDR3 was performed with the HTBI primer set and the Qiagen OneStep RT-PCR kit. Using fastp trimming at Q25 and MiXCR clonotype assembly, TCRdb reanalyzed the public sequencing data and kept in-frame beta chains. Each CDR3 protein appears once, grouped with its most common genes and DNA. This sample comprises approximately 690,000 distinct CDR3 sequences, around 15% of them detected only once. In total, the top ten clones hold around 12% of the sample. Sequencing was performed on blood. The receptors come from a woman aged 45-59 years with Graves' ophthalmopathy.

This sequence joins TRBV6-2 or TRBV6-3 and TRBJ2-7, with D perhaps TRBD1 (6 bases). V was trimmed by 8 bases and J by 2 bases, leaving 16 bases between them. Germline values: CDR1 MNHEY, CDR2 SVGEGT. The CDR3 loop spans 14 amino acids. The CDR3 nucleotides are TGTGCCAGCGCAATGACAGGATCCCCCTACGAGCAGTACTTC. It yields the protein CASAMTGSPYEQYF.

The rearrangement links TRBV6-2 or TRBV6-3 to TRBJ1-5; TRBD1 is a possible D gene (5 bases). The germline V gene encodes CDR1 MNHEY and CDR2 SVGEGT. CDR3 length: 14 amino acids. V shed 2 bases and J shed 9 bases, with 14 bases lying between them. Written as DNA, the CDR3 is TGTGCCAGCAGTTACCGGGGCCAAGGCATGCCCCAGCATTTT. This encodes CASSYRGQGMPQHF.

The V and J genes are TRBV5-1 and TRBJ1-2, with D possibly TRBD1 on 5 matching bases. Per germline, CDR1 SGHRS and CDR2 YFSETQ. V was clipped by 0 bases and J by 8 bases, with 17 bases between them. CDR3 length equals 15 residues. The CDR3 loop reads CASSLDISGPSGYTF. As DNA, the CDR3 is TGCGCCAGCAGCTTGGACATTTCAGGGCCTTCGGGCTACACCTTC.

The chain has TRBV27 and TRBJ1-1; a possible D gene is TRBD1 (6 bases). Germline CDR1 reads MNHEY; CDR2 reads SMNVEV (reference sequence). This CDR3 is 15 amino acids long. With 3 bases removed from V and 4 bases from J, the gap between germline ends came to 15 bases. CDR3 residues: CASSLKGRGPTEAFF. Here the CDR3 DNA reads TGTGCCAGCAGTTTGAAGGGCAGGGGCCCCACTGAAGCTTTCTTT.

This clonotype occurred many times. V usage is TRBV18 and J usage is TRBJ2-7; D remains unclear. Germline assignment: CDR1 KGHSH and CDR2 LQKENI. The CDR3 runs 12 residues. Trimming stripped 2 bases from V and 6 bases from J, with 8 bases between. This CDR3 reads CASSPFSGEQYF. The CDR3 nucleotides read TGTGCCAGCTCACCATTTTCCGGCGAGCAGTACTTC.

The rearrangement links TRBV29-1 to TRBJ2-1, with TRBD2 matching over 12 bases. V shed 6 bases and J 10 bases; nucleotides not matched to a gene: 10. This CDR3 has 14 residues. Germline V gene lookup returns CDR1 SQVTM and CDR2 ANQGSEA. The CDR3 loop is CSVLGLAGSIEQFF. The CDR3 nucleotides read TGCAGCGTCCTTGGACTAGCGGGAAGCATCGAGCAGTTCTTC.

This clonotype showed up just a few times. The genes are TRBV6-5 and TRBJ2-1; D remains unclear. The V end lost 1 base, the J end lost 6 bases, and 7 bases lay between the germline ends. Germline CDR1 is MNHEY and CDR2 is SVGAGI. CDR3 size: 13 residues. CDR3 bases: TGTGCCAGCAGTTACTATCTTCGCAATGAGCAGTTCTTC. Amino acids: CASSYYLRNEQFF.

This clonotype was seen a few times. This clone may be a read error of a much larger clone one base away. CDR3 sequence reads: CASSLGHQPQHF. Here the CDR3 DNA reads TGTGCCAGCAGCTTAGGGCATCAGCCCCAGCATTTT. This chain connects TRBV7-9 to TRBJ1-5; no clear D. The germline V gene encodes CDR1 SEHNR and CDR2 FQNEAQ (reference sequence). V lost 1 base, J lost 5 bases, and 3 bases lay in between. This CDR3 is built from 12 residues.

This clonotype was found many times. The V call is TRBV28, the J call TRBJ2-4, with D possibly being TRBD2 (6 bases). The germline CDR1 and CDR2 sequences are MDHEN and SYDVKM. The V gene lost 7 bases and the J gene lost 7 bases, with 17 bases spanning the gap. The CDR3 has 14 amino acids. In nucleotides, the CDR3 is TGTGCCAGCACCCCCTGGAGGGCGAGCAACATTCAGTACTTC. This gives the protein CASTPWRASNIQYF.

This clonotype has ten or more counts. The chain uses TRBV27 and TRBJ1-6; 9 nucleotides agree with TRBD1. The junction had 11 bases not matched to a gene; V was cut back by 5 bases and J by 12 bases. The germline gives CDR1 MNHEY, CDR2 SMNVEV (reference sequence). The CDR3 has 15 residues. The CDR3 DNA follows: TGTGCCAGCAGTCCCTGGACAGGGGTTGTTGTACCCCTCCACTTT. This codes for CASSPWTGVVVPLHF.

This clonotype was observed at least ten times. V usage is TRBV18 and J usage is TRBJ2-4; D call uncertain. Trimming removed 0 bases from V and 7 bases from J, with 7 bases in between. CDR3 length: 13 amino acids. Looked up from germline, CDR1 is KGHSH and CDR2 is LQKENI. The CDR3: CASSPPIINIQYF. DNA of the CDR3: TGTGCCAGCTCACCACCGATTATTAACATTCAGTACTTC.

V is TRBV9 and J is TRBJ2-3; D tentatively reads TRBD1 or TRBD2 (7 bases each). Germline V gene lookup returns CDR1 SGDLS and CDR2 YYNGEE. Trimming removed 4 bases from V and 3 bases from J, with 18 bases in between. The CDR3 totals 16 residues. The CDR3, as DNA: TGTGCCAGCAGCCCCCAGGGGGGGGGGTTGACAGATACGCAGTATTTT. This codes for CASSPQGGGLTDTQYF.

The genes are TRBV7-3 and TRBJ2-1, with 7 nucleotides matching TRBD2. V dropped 2 bases and J dropped 9; count of bases not matched to a gene: 7. CDR3 length: 14 amino acids. CDR1 SGHTA and CDR2 FQGTGA come from the germline V gene. The CDR3 nucleotides read TGTGCCAGCAGCTTAGATAGGACTAGTCGTGAGCAGTTCTTC. It codes for CASSLDRTSREQFF.

This clonotype was counted between two and nine times. The chain has TRBV6-6 and TRBJ1-1; TRBD1 is a possible D gene (5 bases). Trimming took off 0 bases at V and 4 bases at J, with 15 bases between the two ends. The germline gives CDR1 MNHNY, CDR2 SVGAGI (reference sequence). CDR3 size: 16 residues. The CDR3 spells CASSYSLTEFATEAFF. The CDR3, as DNA: TGTGCCAGCAGTTACTCTCTGACAGAATTTGCCACTGAAGCTTTCTTT.

The V and J genes are TRBV20-1 and TRBJ2-7, with a possible D match to TRBD2 (5 bases). With 0 bases removed from V and 2 bases from J, the gap between germline ends came to 14 bases. The germline CDR1 and CDR2 sequences are DFQATT and SNEGSKA (reference sequence). The length of the CDR3 is 15 residues. The CDR3, as DNA: TGCAGTGCTAGAGAAGGGTGGGAGCCGGCCTACGAGCAGTACTTC. Translation: CSAREGWEPAYEQYF.

V is TRBV5-8 and J is TRBJ2-5; the D gene is possibly TRBD1 (5 bases). Germline V gene lookup returns CDR1 SGHTS and CDR2 YDEGEE. V was trimmed by 1 base and J by 5 bases, leaving 15 bases between them. The CDR3 covers 15 residues. DNA for the CDR3: TGTGCCAGCAGCTTGAGTACCAGGGTTCGGGAGACCCAGTACTTC. This sequence encodes CASSLSTRVRETQYF.

This clonotype was observed many times. The rearrangement uses TRBV5-8 and TRBJ1-1; no clear D gene. The V and J ends lost 1 base and 1 base respectively, with 14 bases between them. The CDR3 has 16 residues. From germline, CDR1 is SGHTS and CDR2 YDEGEE. DNA for the CDR3: TGTGCCAGCAGCTTGTGGGTATCTGGCCCGAACACTGAAGCTTTCTTT. Its translation is CASSLWVSGPNTEAFF.

This clonotype was counted many times. V gene TRBV2 combines with J gene TRBJ1-6; 7 bases agree with TRBD1. Germline V gives CDR1 SNHLY, CDR2 FYNNEI. The CDR3 is 14 amino acids. V gave up 3 bases and J gave up 11 bases; unmatched junction bases: 7. The CDR3 protein is CASSDDRVTTPLHF. DNA of the CDR3: TGTGCCAGCAGTGATGACAGGGTAACGACACCCCTCCACTTT.

Comments on this clonotype: One end of the junction is discordant with germline, which a read error may explain. The chain has TRBV5-1 and TRBJ2-1; 7 nucleotides align to TRBD1. The V gene's germline CDR1 is SGHRS and CDR2 YFSETQ. This CDR3 is built from 13 residues. The CDR3 loop is CAGSLGQHNEQFF. As DNA, the CDR3 is TGCGCCGGCAGCTTGGGACAGCACAATGAGCAGTTCTTC. Filled out from reference TRBV5-1 and TRBJ2-1, the complete variable domain reads KAGVTQTPRYLIKTRGQQVTLSCSPISGHRSVSWYQQTPGQGLQFLFEYFSETQRNKGNFPGRFSGRQFSNSRSEMNVSTLELGDSALYLCAGSLGQHNEQFFGPGTRLTVL.

This clonotype was observed many times. This chain links TRBV2 with TRBJ1-5; D not resolved. The CDR3 covers 14 residues. Germline V gene sequence: CDR1 SNHLY, CDR2 FYNNEI. Trimming took off 1 base at V and 4 bases at J, with 8 bases between the two ends. This CDR3 is CASSEVTVNQPQHF. CDR3 bases: TGTGCCAGCAGTGAAGTCACGGTAAATCAGCCCCAGCATTTT.

This clonotype was seen many times. The V gene is TRBV7-9, the J gene TRBJ2-3, with 9 positions matching TRBD1. Trimming removed 3 bases from V and 4 bases from J; junction bases left unmatched: 8. The germline V gene has CDR1 SEHNR and CDR2 FQNEAQ (reference sequence). The CDR3 contains 16 residues. The CDR3 reads CASSFSGTGRADTQYF. In DNA form, the CDR3 reads TGTGCCAGCAGCTTCTCCGGGACAGGGCGCGCAGATACGCAGTATTTT.

This clonotype was counted many times. The chain employs TRBV11-2 and TRBJ1-1, with D possibly matching TRBD1 (6 bases). The CDR3 is 15 residues long. Trimming left V 5 bases short and J 1 base short, with 14 bases between. Germline V CDR1 and CDR2: SGHAT, FQNNGV. The DNA for the CDR3 is TGTGCCAGCAGCCCAATGACAGGCCAGAACACTGAAGCTTTCTTT. Protein: CASSPMTGQNTEAFF.

This clonotype appeared a few times. The chain joins TRBV28 to TRBJ1-2; 12 nucleotides line up with TRBD1. The CDR3 contains 14 residues. The germline gives CDR1 MDHEN, CDR2 SYDVKM. V was pared by 8 bases and J by 8 bases, with 9 bases of the junction left unmatched. CDR3 DNA: TGTGCCAGCGACGCCGGGACAGGGGGCAGAGGCTACACCTTC. This sequence encodes CASDAGTGGRGYTF.

This clonotype was counted at least ten times. This sequence joins TRBV12-3 or TRBV12-4 and TRBJ1-1; D is unresolved. The CDR3 is 13 residues long. V was shortened by 5 bases and J by 4 bases, with 11 bases between the two germline ends. The CDR3 DNA is TGTGCCAGCAGTGCCTCAAGTGGCACTGAAGCTTTCTTT. This translates into CASSASSGTEAFF.

V gene TRBV14 combines with J gene TRBJ2-1, with TRBD1 identical over 7 bases. J lost 0 bases, V lost 0 bases, and 14 bases had no gene match. Germline V lookup: CDR1 SGHDN, CDR2 FVKESK. The CDR3 is 20 residues long. The CDR3: CASSQEVRRETGSSYNEQFF. The CDR3 DNA reads as TGTGCCAGCAGCCAAGAAGTTAGGAGAGAGACAGGGAGCTCCTACAATGAGCAGTTCTTC.

This clonotype was recorded many times. The gene calls are TRBV12-3 or TRBV12-4 and TRBJ2-2; D uncertain. CDR3 length: 13 residues. V gave up 5 bases and J gave up 8 bases, with 12 bases separating them. The CDR3 reads CASSVEFGGELFF. The CDR3 nucleotides are TGTGCCAGCAGTGTCGAATTTGGGGGGGAGCTGTTTTTT.